This section outlines one T cell receptor beta chain sequence together with its context. The data are from a study of T cells in Graves' hyperthyroidism and ophthalmopathy. RNA transcripts were the template for amplifying TCR beta CDR3 regions. When the TCR CDR3 underwent first-round RT-PCR, the HTBI primer set was used. TCRdb reprocessed the multiplex PCR reads via MiXCR and lists one record per CDR3 protein. Of 500,000 to 750,000 distinct CDR3 sequences listed, around a sixth are singletons. The specimen sequenced was blood. This clonotype was obtained from a woman aged 25 to 39 with Graves' hyperthyroidism.

CDR3 sequence reads: CATSDARTGRETQYF. Here the CDR3 DNA reads TGTGCCACCAGTGATGCCCGGACAGGTCGAGAGACCCAGTACTTC. The chain carries TRBV24-1 and TRBJ2-5, with 7 bases lining up with TRBD1. The germline gives CDR1 KGHDR, CDR2 SFDVKD. V lost 3 bases and J lost 4; bases outside the gene matches: 7. This CDR3 region has 15 residues.